In this sample, the clone carrying this TCR beta chain turned up many times. Its antigen is currently unknown. This sample is part of a study of human T cells and chemical hapten exposure. Study-level background: Diphenylcyclopropenone doses were given weekly to the scalps of patients across the roughly 24-week study.

Study-level findings and limits: Alopecia affecting every donor means their immune response may not match healthy people's.

Trimming cost V 9 bases and J 2 bases; bases outside gene matches: 7. CDR3 length equals 14 residues. The germline gives CDR1 SGHNT, CDR2 YYREEE (reference sequence). Each CDR3 protein gets one entry after TCRdb re-called the RACE reads with MiXCR. This table has 95,000 to 150,000 distinct CDR3 sequences, roughly 14% appearing once. Documented time point: pre-sensitization, week 0. Treatment defined: therapeutic diphenylcyclopropenone sensitization with weekly scalp DPC. This TCR was recovered from a woman between 18 and 29 years old with alopecia areata. Some clones in this sample may be carry-over from other donors' samples. The starting material was whole blood, obtained in connection with sensitization to the hapten diphenylcyclopropenone (DPC). This sequence joins TRBV5-4 and TRBJ1-3; TRBD1 agrees at 8 bases. The CDR3 nucleotides are TGTGCCACCGGACAGGGTATAACTGGAAACACCATATATTTT. The encoded protein is CATGQGITGNTIYF.